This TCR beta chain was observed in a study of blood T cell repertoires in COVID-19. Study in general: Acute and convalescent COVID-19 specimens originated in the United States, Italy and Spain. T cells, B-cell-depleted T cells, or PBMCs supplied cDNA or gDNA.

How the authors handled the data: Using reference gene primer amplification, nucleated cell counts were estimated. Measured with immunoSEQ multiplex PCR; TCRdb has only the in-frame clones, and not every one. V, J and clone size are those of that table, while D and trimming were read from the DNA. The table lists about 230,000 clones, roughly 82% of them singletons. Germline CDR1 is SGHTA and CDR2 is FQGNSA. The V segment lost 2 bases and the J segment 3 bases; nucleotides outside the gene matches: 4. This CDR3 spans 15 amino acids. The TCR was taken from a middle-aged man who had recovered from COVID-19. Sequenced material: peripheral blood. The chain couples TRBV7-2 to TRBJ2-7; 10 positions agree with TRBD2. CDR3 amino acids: CASSLSGTSDYEQYF. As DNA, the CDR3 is TGTGCCAGCAGCTTATCCGGGACTAGCGACTACGAGCAGTACTTC.